These 7 T cell receptor beta chains share one sample of origin, sequenced in a study of cytomegalovirus exposure and HLA in healthy donors. Some clones are missing from TCRdb's copy, which holds only in-frame ones; the method was immunoSEQ multiplex PCR. The data hold about 150,000 clones, with 70% to 90% observed a single time. The sequencing sample was made of PBMCs. Source of these receptors: a woman aged 18-30 years in good health and CMV-seropositive.

This chain joins TRBV7-8 and TRBJ2-7; a weak D match, TRBD1 (6 bases). The germline V gene has CDR1 SGHVS and CDR2 FQNEAQ. The CDR3 spans 14 residues. V was cut by 5 bases and J by 5 bases, with 16 bases left in between. The CDR3 sequence is CASSGLQGGNEQYF. The CDR3, as DNA: TGTGCCAGCAGCGGATTACAGGGTGGGAACGAGCAGTACTTC. The variable domain in full, with the rest retrieved from reference TRBV7-8 and TRBJ2-7, is GAGVSQSPRYKVAKRGQDVALRCDPISGHVSLFWYQQALGQGPEFLTYFQNEAQLDKSGLPSDRFFAERPEGSVSTLKIQRTQQEDSAVYLCASSGLQGGNEQYFGPGTRLTVT.

Notes on this clone: The junction does not match germline at one end; this may be a read error. The chain carries TRBV7-7 and TRBJ1-1; 7 nucleotides agree with TRBD1. Germline V gene data show CDR1 as SSHAT and CDR2 as FNYEAQ (reference sequence). The CDR3 sequence is 14 residues long. The CDR3, as DNA: TGTGCTAGCAGCCCGGCGGGGCAGGGGGCTGAAGCTTTCTTT. Its translation is CASSPAGQGAEAFF.

This chain links TRBV27 with TRBJ2-3; TRBD2 aligns across 9 bases. Germline V CDR1 and CDR2: MNHEY, SMNVEV (reference sequence). The trim removed 3 bases at V and 2 bases at J, leaving 3 bases unmatched. The length of the CDR3 is 15 residues. The CDR3 reads CASSFGLAITDTQYF. The CDR3 DNA sequence: TGTGCCAGCAGTTTTGGACTAGCGATCACAGATACGCAGTATTTT.

Only a few counts were recorded for this clone. V is TRBV29-1 and J is TRBJ1-1; D is perhaps TRBD1 (6 bases). From germline, CDR1 is SQVTM and CDR2 ANQGSEA. Trimming removed 6 bases at V and 4 bases at J, with 15 bases between. The CDR3 runs to 13 residues. The CDR3 nucleotides are TGCAGCGTCGCAACAGGGATGGGCACTGAAGCTTTCTTT. This codes for CSVATGMGTEAFF.

The J gene is TRBJ2-5, the V gene TRBV25-1; possibly TRBD2 for D (5 bases). V was clipped by 6 bases and J by 4 bases, with 9 bases between them. The CDR3 length is 12 residues. Germline lookup yields CDR1 MGHDK and CDR2 SYGVNS. In DNA, the CDR3 is TGTGCCAGCAGGTCCGGGGTAGAGACCCAGTACTTC. This translates into CASRSGVETQYF.

In DNA, the CDR3 is TGTGCCAGTAGTCCAGGGACATACTACGAGCAGTACTTC. This sequence encodes CASSPGTYYEQYF. The genes are TRBV19 and TRBJ2-7; D is possibly TRBD1 (6 bases). Germline V gene lookup returns CDR1 LNHDA and CDR2 SQIVND (reference sequence). V lost 5 bases and J 3 bases, leaving 11 bases between the germline ends. The CDR3 sequence is 13 residues long.

The chain carries TRBV9 and TRBJ2-3; possible D gene TRBD1, 6 bases. Per germline, CDR1 SGDLS and CDR2 YYNGEE. V lost 3 bases, J lost 5 bases, and 13 bases lay in between. The CDR3 runs to 14 residues. In nucleotides, the CDR3 is TGTGCCAGCAGCGCCCTAGAGGGACAAGATACGCAGTATTTT. Encoded protein: CASSALEGQDTQYF.